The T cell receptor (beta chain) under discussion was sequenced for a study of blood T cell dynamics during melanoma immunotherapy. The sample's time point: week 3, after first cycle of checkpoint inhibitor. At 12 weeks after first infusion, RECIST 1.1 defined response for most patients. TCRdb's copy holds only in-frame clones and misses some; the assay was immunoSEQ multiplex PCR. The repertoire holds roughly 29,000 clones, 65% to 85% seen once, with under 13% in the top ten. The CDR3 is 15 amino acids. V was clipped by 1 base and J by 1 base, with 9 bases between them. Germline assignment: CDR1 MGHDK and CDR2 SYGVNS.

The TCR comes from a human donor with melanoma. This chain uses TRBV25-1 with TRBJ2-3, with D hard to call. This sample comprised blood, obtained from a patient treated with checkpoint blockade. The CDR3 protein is CASSEWAGGTDTQYF. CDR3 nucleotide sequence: TGTGCCAGCAGTGAATGGGCAGGCGGCACAGATACGCAGTATTTT.